Following are 16 T cell receptor beta chains from one sample sequenced in a study of OX40 agonist ivuxolimab in advanced cancers. Method: immunoSEQ multiplex PCR; TCRdb's copy keeps in-frame clones and lacks some. The sample has 80,000 to 95,000 clones, around 88% seen once; the top ten hold approximately 1.5%. This specimen consisted of CD4+ or CD8+ T cells sorted from blood, obtained in a trial of the OX40 agonist ivuxolimab. The receptors were sampled from an adult with an advanced solid tumor such as melanoma, head and neck, liver or kidney cancer.

J is TRBJ1-5 and V is TRBV6-1; D possibly corresponds to TRBD1 (6 bases). The CDR3 is 16 amino acids. Between the trimmed V and J ends, which lost 1 base and 5 bases, there was a span of 15 bases. Germline V gives CDR1 MNHNS, CDR2 SASEGT. The CDR3, as DNA: TGTGCCAGCAGTGAAGGGGTTTGGGACACCGATCAGCCCCAGCATTTT. Its translation is CASSEGVWDTDQPQHF.

This chain joins TRBV5-1 and TRBJ2-5; TRBD1 is a possible D gene (6 bases). V was shortened by 0 bases and J by 4 bases, with 10 bases between the two germline ends. In germline, CDR1 is SGHRS, CDR2 YFSETQ. The CDR3 loop spans 14 amino acids. This CDR3 is CASSLGGRGETQYF. The CDR3 nucleotides are TGCGCCAGCAGCTTGGGGGGGCGCGGAGAGACCCAGTACTTC. Together with reference TRBV5-1 and TRBJ2-5, the CDR3 gives the full variable domain: KAGVTQTPRYLIKTRGQQVTLSCSPISGHRSVSWYQQTPGQGLQFLFEYFSETQRNKGNFPGRFSGRQFSNSRSEMNVSTLELGDSALYLCASSLGGRGETQYFGPGTRLLVL.

This clone was detected once. The same CDR3 also results from other DNA sequences found in this sample. The chain joins TRBV5-1 to TRBJ1-3, with 9 bases fitting TRBD1. V lost 5 bases to trimming and J lost 3 bases; unmatched junction nucleotides: 6. Germline-derived CDR1 and CDR2 are SGHRS and YFSETQ. This CDR3 is built from 15 residues. The CDR3 sequence is CASSLQGASGNTIYF. CDR3 nucleotide sequence: TGCGCCAGCAGTTTACAGGGGGCTAGTGGAAACACCATATATTTT.

The gene calls are TRBV10-3 and TRBJ1-1; TRBD1 matches 11 bases. Germline CDR1 ENHRY, CDR2 SYGVKD. The CDR3 has 13 amino acids. V was clipped by 7 bases and J by 5 bases; unmatched bases: 3. CDR3 nucleotide sequence: TGTGCCATCAACCGGGACAGGGGGACTGAAGCTTTCTTT. Protein sequence: CAINRDRGTEAFF.

The rearrangement links TRBV5-1 to TRBJ2-3, with 11 nucleotides matching TRBD2. The CDR3 sequence is 17 residues long. V was clipped by 5 bases and J by 1 base; unmatched bases: 9. Looked up from germline, CDR1 is SGHRS and CDR2 is YFSETQ. The CDR3 loop reads CASSRSTSGARTDTQYF. The DNA of the CDR3 is TGCGCCAGCAGTCGGTCGACTAGCGGGGCCCGCACAGATACGCAGTATTTT. Drawing the rest from reference TRBV5-1 and TRBJ2-3, the complete variable domain is KAGVTQTPRYLIKTRGQQVTLSCSPISGHRSVSWYQQTPGQGLQFLFEYFSETQRNKGNFPGRFSGRQFSNSRSEMNVSTLELGDSALYLCASSRSTSGARTDTQYFGPGTRLTVL.

This chain links TRBV7-2 with TRBJ2-1; maybe TRBD2 (7 bases). From germline, CDR1 is SGHTA and CDR2 FQGNSA. Trimming shortened V by 4 bases and J by 6 bases, and 19 bases separated the two germline ends. The CDR3 is 16 amino acids. The CDR3 reads CASSSLGGGPFNEQFF. The CDR3 nucleotides are TGTGCCAGCAGCTCCCTTGGCGGGGGCCCCTTCAATGAGCAGTTCTTC.

The table lists this clone with a count of one. This sequence joins TRBV30 and TRBJ1-4; maybe TRBD1 (6 bases). Trimming stripped 0 bases from V and 3 bases from J, with 11 bases between. The CDR3 totals 15 residues. Germline V gene sequence: CDR1 GTSNPN, CDR2 SVGIG (reference sequence). The DNA of the CDR3 is TGTGCCTGGAGTGTCAGGGGCTGGGCTAATGAAAAACTGTTTTTT. As protein: CAWSVRGWANEKLFF.

The V gene is TRBV7-3, the J gene TRBJ2-1, with 10 bases that match TRBD2. Losses at the gene ends were 5 bases for V and 7 bases for J; bases not matched to a gene: 8. Looked up from germline, CDR1 is SGHTA and CDR2 is FQGTGA. CDR3 size: 15 residues. The CDR3 DNA reads as TGTGCCAGCAGCCCAAACAAGCGGGAGGGAAATGAGCAGTTCTTC. This sequence encodes CASSPNKREGNEQFF.

The V gene is TRBV28, the J gene TRBJ1-2; D not certain. Germline V CDR1 and CDR2: MDHEN, SYDVKM. The CDR3 is 12 residues long. Between the trimmed V and J ends, which lost 10 bases and 2 bases, there was a span of 11 bases. CDR3 region: CATLRENYGYTF. In DNA, the CDR3 is TGTGCCACCCTGAGGGAAAACTATGGCTACACCTTC.

This chain joins TRBV18 and TRBJ1-6; maybe TRBD1 (6 bases). V lost 5 bases, J lost 4 bases, and 9 bases lay in between. Germline lookup yields CDR1 KGHSH and CDR2 LQKENI. The CDR3 has 14 residues. The CDR3 DNA sequence: TGTGCCAGCTCAGGGACATCGTATAATTCACCCCTCCACTTT. Translation: CASSGTSYNSPLHF.

The chain joins TRBV11-2 to TRBJ1-1; 7 bases are shared with TRBD1. Germline V gene lookup returns CDR1 SGHAT and CDR2 FQNNGV. There are 14 residues in the CDR3. V was pared by 8 bases and J by 0 bases, with 6 bases of the junction left unmatched. DNA for the CDR3: TGTGCCAGCGGATTCAGGGGGATGAACACTGAAGCTTTCTTT. Residues: CASGFRGMNTEAFF. Full variable domain (rest looked up from reference TRBV11-2 and TRBJ1-1): EAGVAQSPRYKIIEKRQSVAFWCNPISGHATLYWYQQILGQGPKLLIQFQNNGVVDDSQLPKDRFSAERLKGVDSTLKIQPAKLEDSAVYLCASGFRGMNTEAFFGQGTRLTVV.

This rearrangement joins TRBV27 to TRBJ1-5; D not certain. The CDR3 loop spans 14 amino acids. The ends were cut back, 5 bases at V and 7 bases at J, with 15 bases in the middle. Germline-derived CDR1 and CDR2 are MNHEY and SMNVEV (reference sequence). CDR3 sequence reads: CASSPRGGRQPQHF. The DNA of the CDR3 is TGTGCCAGCAGTCCTCGTGGAGGGAGGCAGCCCCAGCATTTT.

This sequence joins TRBV6-1 and TRBJ1-2, with D possibly TRBD1 on 6 matching bases. There are 14 residues in the CDR3. V was pared by 6 bases and J by 3 bases, with 14 bases between. CDR1 MNHNS and CDR2 SASEGT come from the germline V gene. Here the CDR3 reads CASSRTGTYYGYTF. CDR3 nucleotides: TGTGCCAGCAGCCGAACCGGGACATACTATGGCTACACCTTC.

The chain links TRBV27 to TRBJ2-5; a possible D gene is TRBD2 (5 bases). V lost 6 bases to trimming and J lost 5 bases, with 13 bases between them. This CDR3 contains 13 residues. Germline assignment: CDR1 MNHEY and CDR2 SMNVEV (reference sequence). In DNA form, the CDR3 reads TGTGCCAGCAGCCCAGTGACGGGGGAGACCCAGTACTTC. Protein sequence: CASSPVTGETQYF.

The CDR3 nucleotides read TGTGCCAGCAGCCGGGACTTCCGAAGGGAGACCCAGTACTTC. This encodes CASSRDFRRETQYF. The genes are TRBV7-8 and TRBJ2-5, with a possible D match to TRBD2 (6 bases). CDR1 SGHVS and CDR2 FQNEAQ come from the germline V gene. V lost 5 bases, J lost 5 bases, and 15 bases lay in between. The CDR3 length is 14 residues.

The CDR3, as DNA: TGTGCCATCAGTGAGAGGCGGGAGGGGTACAATGAGCAGTTCTTC. Protein product: CAISERREGYNEQFF. This sequence joins TRBV10-3 and TRBJ2-1; 9 positions agree with TRBD2. V shed 2 bases and J 4 bases; nucleotides not matched to a gene: 3. CDR1 and CDR2 (germline): ENHRY, SYGVKD. This CDR3 contains 15 residues.